The entry that follows covers one T cell receptor beta chain sequence. Repertoires were generated with immunoSEQ multiplex PCR, while TCRdb's copy carries only in-frame clones and drops some. The sample yields under 50,000 clones, roughly 77% seen once. CDR1 and CDR2 from the germline V gene are SNHLY and FYNNEI. V gave up 5 bases and J gave up 4 bases, with 8 bases separating them. CDR3 size: 12 residues. The sample comes from a study of blood T cell repertoires in COVID-19. The sample comprised peripheral blood. This rearrangement joins TRBV2 to TRBJ1-2, with D unresolved. This TCR was recovered from an elderly man with active or convalescent COVID-19. CDR3 nucleotide sequence: TGTGCCAGCAGTCGGGGTGGCTATGGCTACACCTTC. Its translation: CASSRGGYGYTF.